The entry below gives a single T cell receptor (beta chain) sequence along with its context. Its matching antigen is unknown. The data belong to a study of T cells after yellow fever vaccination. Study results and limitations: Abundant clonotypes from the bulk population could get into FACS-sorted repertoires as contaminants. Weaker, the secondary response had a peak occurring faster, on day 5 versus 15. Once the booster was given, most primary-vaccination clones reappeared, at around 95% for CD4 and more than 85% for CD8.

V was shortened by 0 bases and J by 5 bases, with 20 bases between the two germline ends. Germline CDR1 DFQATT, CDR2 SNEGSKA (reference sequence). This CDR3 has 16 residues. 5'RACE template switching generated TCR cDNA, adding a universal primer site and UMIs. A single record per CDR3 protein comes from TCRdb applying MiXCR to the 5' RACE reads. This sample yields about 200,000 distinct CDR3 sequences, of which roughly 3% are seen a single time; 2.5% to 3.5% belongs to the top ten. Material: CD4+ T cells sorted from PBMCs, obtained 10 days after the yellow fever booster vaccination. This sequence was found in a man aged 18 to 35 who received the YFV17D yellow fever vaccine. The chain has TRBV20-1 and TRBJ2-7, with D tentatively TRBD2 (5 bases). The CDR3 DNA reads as TGCAGTGCTAGAGATCCAGTTCGGGGTTACGTACACGAGCAGTACGTC. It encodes CSARDPVRGYVHEQYV.